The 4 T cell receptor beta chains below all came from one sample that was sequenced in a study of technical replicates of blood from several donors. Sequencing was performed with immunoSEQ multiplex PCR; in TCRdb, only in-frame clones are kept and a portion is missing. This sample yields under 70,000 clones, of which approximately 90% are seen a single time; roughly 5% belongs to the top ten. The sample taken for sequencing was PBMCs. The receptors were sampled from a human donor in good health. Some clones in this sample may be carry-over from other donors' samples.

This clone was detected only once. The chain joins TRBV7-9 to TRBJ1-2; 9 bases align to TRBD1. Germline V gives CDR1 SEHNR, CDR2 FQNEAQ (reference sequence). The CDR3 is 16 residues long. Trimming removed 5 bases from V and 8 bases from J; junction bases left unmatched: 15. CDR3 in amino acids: CASSLDRGVGASGYTF. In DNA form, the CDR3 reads TGTGCCAGCAGCCTGGACAGGGGCGTGGGAGCTAGCGGCTACACCTTC.

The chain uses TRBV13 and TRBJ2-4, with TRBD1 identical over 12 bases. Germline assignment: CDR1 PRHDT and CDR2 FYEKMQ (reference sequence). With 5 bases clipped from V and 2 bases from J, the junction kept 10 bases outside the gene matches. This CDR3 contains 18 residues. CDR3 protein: CASSDRGQGALTKNIQYF. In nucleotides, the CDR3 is TGTGCCAGCAGCGACCGGGGACAGGGGGCGCTTACCAAAAACATTCAGTACTTC.

CDR3 region: CASTLMGGRGETQYF. CDR3 DNA sequence: TGTGCCAGCACCCTTATGGGGGGGCGAGGGGAGACCCAGTACTTC. V is TRBV7-2 and J is TRBJ2-5; maybe TRBD2 (7 bases). Trimming stripped 7 bases from V and 5 bases from J, with 20 bases between. This CDR3 has 15 amino acids. The germline V gene encodes CDR1 SGHTA and CDR2 FQGNSA. Filled out from reference TRBV7-2 and TRBJ2-5, the complete variable domain reads GAGVSQSPSNKVTEKGKDVELRCDPISGHTALYWYRQSLGQGLEFLIYFQGNSAPDKSGLPSDRFSAERTGGSVSTLTIQRTQQEDSAVYLCASTLMGGRGETQYFGPGTRLLVL.

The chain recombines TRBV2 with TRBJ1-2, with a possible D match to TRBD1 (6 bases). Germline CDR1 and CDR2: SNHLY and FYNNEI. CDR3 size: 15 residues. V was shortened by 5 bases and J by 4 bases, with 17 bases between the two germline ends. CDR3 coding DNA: TGTGCCAGCAGTATCCTCCCGGACAGCATCTATGGCTACACCTTC. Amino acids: CASSILPDSIYGYTF.